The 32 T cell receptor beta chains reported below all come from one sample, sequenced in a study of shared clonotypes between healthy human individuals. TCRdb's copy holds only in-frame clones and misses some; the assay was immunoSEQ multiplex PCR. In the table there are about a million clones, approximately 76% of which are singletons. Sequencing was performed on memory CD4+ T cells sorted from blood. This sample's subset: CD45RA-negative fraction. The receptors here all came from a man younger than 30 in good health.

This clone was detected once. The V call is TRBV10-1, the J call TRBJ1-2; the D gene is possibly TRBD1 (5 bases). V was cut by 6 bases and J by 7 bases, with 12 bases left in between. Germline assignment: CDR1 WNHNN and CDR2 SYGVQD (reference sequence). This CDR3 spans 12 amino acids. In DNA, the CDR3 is TGCGCCAGCAGCAGGGTGAGCGGTGGCTACACCTTC. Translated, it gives CASSRVSGGYTF.

The CDR3 loop reads CASSHPGGGHTQYF. The DNA of the CDR3 is TGTGCCAGCAGCCACCCTGGGGGGGGGCATACGCAGTATTTT. The rearrangement uses TRBV14 and TRBJ2-3; tentative D call: TRBD2 (7 bases). This CDR3 comprises 14 residues. Trimming stripped 3 bases from V and 7 bases from J, with 14 bases between. Germline assignment: CDR1 SGHDN and CDR2 FVKESK.

The CDR3 region has the DNA TGTGCCAGCAGCCCCCCGAAGGGCCGCGGCGAGCAGTACTTC. This translates into CASSPPKGRGEQYF. The V gene is TRBV11-2, the J gene TRBJ2-7; D gene ambiguous. This CDR3 region has 14 residues. Germline CDR1 and CDR2: SGHAT and FQNNGV. V shed 5 bases and J shed 6 bases, with 17 bases lying between them.

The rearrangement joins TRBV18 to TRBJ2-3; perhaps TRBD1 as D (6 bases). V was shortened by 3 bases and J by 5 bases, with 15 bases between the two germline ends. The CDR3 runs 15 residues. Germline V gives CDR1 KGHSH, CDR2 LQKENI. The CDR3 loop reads CASSPQAQGRDTQYF. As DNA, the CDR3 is TGTGCCAGCTCACCCCAGGCTCAGGGGCGAGATACGCAGTATTTT. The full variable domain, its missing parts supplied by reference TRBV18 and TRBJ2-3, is NAGVMQNPRHLVRRRGQEARLRCSPMKGHSHVYWYRQLPEEGLKFMVYLQKENIIDESGMPKERFSAEFPKEGPSILRIQQVVRGDSAAYFCASSPQAQGRDTQYFGPGTRLTVL.

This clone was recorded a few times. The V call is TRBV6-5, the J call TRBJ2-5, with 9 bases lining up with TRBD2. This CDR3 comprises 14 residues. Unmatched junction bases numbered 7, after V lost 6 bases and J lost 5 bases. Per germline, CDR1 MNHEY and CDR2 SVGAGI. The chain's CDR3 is CASRGLALRETQYF. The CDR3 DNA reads TGTGCCAGCAGGGGACTAGCCCTCAGGGAGACCCAGTACTTC.

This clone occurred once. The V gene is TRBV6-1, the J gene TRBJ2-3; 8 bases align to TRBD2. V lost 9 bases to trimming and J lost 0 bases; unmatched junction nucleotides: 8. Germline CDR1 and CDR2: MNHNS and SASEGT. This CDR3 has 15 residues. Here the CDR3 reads CASGTREGSTDTQYF. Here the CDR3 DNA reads TGTGCCAGTGGGACTCGGGAGGGGAGCACAGATACGCAGTATTTT.

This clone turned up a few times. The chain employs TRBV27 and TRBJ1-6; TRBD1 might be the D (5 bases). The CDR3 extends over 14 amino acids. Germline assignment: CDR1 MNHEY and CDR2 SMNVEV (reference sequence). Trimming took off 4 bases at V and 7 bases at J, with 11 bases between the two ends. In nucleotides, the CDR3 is TGTGCCAGCAGTTCGGGACCACCGAATTCACCCCTCCACTTT. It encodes CASSSGPPNSPLHF.

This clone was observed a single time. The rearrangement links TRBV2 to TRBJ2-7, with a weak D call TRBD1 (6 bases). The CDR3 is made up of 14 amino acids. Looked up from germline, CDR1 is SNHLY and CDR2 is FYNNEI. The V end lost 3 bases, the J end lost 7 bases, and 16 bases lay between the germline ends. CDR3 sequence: CASSDTRGQGEQYF. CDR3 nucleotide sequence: TGTGCCAGCAGTGATACCAGGGGTCAGGGTGAGCAGTACTTC. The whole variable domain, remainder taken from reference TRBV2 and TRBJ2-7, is EPEVTQTPSHQVTQMGQEVILRCVPISNHLYFYWYRQILGQKVEFLVSFYNNEISEKSEIFDDQFSVERPDGSNFTLKIRSTKLEDSAMYFCASSDTRGQGEQYFGPGTRLTVT.

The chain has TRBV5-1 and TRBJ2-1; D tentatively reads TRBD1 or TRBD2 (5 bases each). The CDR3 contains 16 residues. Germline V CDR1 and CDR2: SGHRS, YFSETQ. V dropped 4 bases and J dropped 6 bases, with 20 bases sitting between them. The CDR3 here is CASSVIGTRVGNEQFF. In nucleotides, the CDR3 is TGCGCCAGCAGCGTGATCGGGACCAGGGTAGGCAATGAGCAGTTCTTC.

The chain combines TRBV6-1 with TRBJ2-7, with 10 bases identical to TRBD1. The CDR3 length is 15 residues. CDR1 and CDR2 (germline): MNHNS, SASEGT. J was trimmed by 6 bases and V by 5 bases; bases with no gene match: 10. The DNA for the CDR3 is TGTGCCAGCAGTCCCCTCAGGGGGGACAGGGGCGAGCAGTACTTC. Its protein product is CASSPLRGDRGEQYF.

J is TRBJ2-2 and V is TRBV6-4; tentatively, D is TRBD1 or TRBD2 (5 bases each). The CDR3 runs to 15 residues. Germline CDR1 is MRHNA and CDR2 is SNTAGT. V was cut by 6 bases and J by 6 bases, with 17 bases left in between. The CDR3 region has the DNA TGTGCCAGCAGGCCCGGGACCCTCAGTGCCGGGGAGCTGTTTTTT. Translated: CASRPGTLSAGELFF.

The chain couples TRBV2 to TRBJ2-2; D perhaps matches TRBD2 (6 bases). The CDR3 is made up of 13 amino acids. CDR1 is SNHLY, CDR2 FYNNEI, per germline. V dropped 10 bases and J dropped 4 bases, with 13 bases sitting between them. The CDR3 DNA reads TGTGCCACGGGGGAGTACCCCACCGGGGAGCTGTTTTTT. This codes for CATGEYPTGELFF. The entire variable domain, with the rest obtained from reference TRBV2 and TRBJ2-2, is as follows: EPEVTQTPSHQVTQMGQEVILRCVPISNHLYFYWYRQILGQKVEFLVSFYNNEISEKSEIFDDQFSVERPDGSNFTLKIRSTKLEDSAMYFCATGEYPTGELFFGEGSRLTVL.

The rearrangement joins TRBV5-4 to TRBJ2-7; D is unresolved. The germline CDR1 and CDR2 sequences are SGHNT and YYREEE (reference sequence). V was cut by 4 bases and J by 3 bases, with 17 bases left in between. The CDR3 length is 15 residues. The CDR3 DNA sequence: TGTGCCAGCAGCGCCGGACCCGTCGCCCTCTACGAGCAGTACTTC. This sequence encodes CASSAGPVALYEQYF.

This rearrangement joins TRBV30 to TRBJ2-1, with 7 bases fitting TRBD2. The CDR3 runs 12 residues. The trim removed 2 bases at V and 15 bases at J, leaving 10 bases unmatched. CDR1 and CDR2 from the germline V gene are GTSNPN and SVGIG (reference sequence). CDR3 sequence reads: CAWSFPGGARFF. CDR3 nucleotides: TGTGCCTGGAGTTTTCCGGGAGGAGCGAGGTTCTTC.

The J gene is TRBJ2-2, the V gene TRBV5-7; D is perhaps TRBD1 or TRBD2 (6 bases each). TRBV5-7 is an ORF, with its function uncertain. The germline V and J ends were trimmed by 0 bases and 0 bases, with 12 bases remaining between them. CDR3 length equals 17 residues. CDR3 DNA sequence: TGTGCCAGCAGCTTGGCCGGGGGCCCTACGAACACCGGGGAGCTGTTTTTT. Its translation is CASSLAGGPTNTGELFF.

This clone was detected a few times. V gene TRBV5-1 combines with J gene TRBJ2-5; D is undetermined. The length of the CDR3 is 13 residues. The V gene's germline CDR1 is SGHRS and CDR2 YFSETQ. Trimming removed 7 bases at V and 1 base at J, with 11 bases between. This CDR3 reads CASAEGPQETQYF. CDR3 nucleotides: TGCGCCAGCGCTGAAGGCCCCCAAGAGACCCAGTACTTC.

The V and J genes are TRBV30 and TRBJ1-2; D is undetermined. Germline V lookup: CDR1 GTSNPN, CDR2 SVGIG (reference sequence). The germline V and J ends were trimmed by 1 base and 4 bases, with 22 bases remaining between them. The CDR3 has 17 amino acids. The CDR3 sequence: CAWSGARTGRLLYGYTF. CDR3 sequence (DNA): TGTGCCTGGAGTGGGGCACGAACGGGCCGACTACTCTATGGCTACACCTTC.

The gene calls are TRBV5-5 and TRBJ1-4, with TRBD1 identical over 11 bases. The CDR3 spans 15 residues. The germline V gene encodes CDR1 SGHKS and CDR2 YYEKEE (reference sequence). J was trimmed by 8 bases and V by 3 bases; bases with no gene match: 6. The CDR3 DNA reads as TGTGCCAGCAGCTATTGGACAGGGGGCGAGGAAAAACTGTTTTTT. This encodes CASSYWTGGEEKLFF. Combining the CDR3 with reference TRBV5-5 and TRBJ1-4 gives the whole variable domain DAGVTQSPTHLIKTRGQQVTLRCSPISGHKSVSWYQQVLGQGPQFIFQYYEKEERGRGNFPDRFSARQFPNYSSELNVNALLLGDSALYLCASSYWTGGEEKLFFGSGTQLSVL.

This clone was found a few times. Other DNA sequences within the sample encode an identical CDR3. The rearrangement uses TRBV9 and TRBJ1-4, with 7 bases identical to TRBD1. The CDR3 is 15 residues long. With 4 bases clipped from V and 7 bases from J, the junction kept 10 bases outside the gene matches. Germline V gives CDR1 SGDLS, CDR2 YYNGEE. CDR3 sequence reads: CASSPRQGFGEKLFF. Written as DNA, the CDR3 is TGTGCCAGCAGCCCCAGACAGGGTTTCGGTGAAAAACTGTTTTTT. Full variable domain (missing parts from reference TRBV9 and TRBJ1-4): DSGVTQTPKHLITATGQRVTLRCSPRSGDLSVYWYQQSLDQGLQFLIQYYNGEERAKGNILERFSAQQFPDLHSELNLSSLELGDSALYFCASSPRQGFGEKLFFGSGTQLSVL.

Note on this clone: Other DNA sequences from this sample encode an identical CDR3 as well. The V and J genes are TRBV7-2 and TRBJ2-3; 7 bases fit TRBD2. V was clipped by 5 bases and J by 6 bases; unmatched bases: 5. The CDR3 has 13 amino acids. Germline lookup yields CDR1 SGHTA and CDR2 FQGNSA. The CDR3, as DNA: TGTGCCAGCAGCCTGGGGGGGTCTGATACGCAGTATTTT. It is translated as CASSLGGSDTQYF.

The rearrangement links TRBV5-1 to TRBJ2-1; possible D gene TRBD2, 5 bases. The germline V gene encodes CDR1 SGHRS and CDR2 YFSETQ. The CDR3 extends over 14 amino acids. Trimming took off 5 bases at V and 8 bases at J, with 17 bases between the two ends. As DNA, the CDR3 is TGCGCCAGCAGTCTGAGGACCCAGCGGCATGAGCAGTTCTTC. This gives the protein CASSLRTQRHEQFF.

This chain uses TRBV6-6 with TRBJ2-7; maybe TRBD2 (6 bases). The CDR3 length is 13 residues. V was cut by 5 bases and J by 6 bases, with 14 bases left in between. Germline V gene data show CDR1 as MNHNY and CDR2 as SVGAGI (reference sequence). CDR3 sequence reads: CASSGGLASEQYF. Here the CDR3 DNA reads TGTGCCAGCAGTGGCGGTCTAGCGAGCGAGCAGTACTTC.

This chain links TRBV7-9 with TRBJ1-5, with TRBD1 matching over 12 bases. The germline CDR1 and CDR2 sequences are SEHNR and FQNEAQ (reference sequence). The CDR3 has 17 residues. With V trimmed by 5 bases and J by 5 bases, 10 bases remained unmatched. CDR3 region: CASSRGSGTGGDQPQHF. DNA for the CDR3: TGTGCCAGCAGCCGGGGATCCGGGACAGGGGGCGATCAGCCCCAGCATTTT. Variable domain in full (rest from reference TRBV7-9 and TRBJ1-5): DTGVSQNPRHKITKRGQNVTFRCDPISEHNRLYWYRQTLGQGPEFLTYFQNEAQLEKSRLLSDRFSAERPKGSFSTLEIQRTEQGDSAMYLCASSRGSGTGGDQPQHFGDGTRLSIL.

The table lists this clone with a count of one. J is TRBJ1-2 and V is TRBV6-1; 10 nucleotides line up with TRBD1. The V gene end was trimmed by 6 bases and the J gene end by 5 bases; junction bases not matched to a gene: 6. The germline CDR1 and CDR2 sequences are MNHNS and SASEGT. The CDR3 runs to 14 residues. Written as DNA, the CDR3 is TGTGCCAGCAGCGGACAGGGGGAGGTGTATGGCTACACCTTC. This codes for CASSGQGEVYGYTF.

CDR3 bases: TGTGCCAGCAGAGACAGGGGGTTCGGCGAGCAGTACTTC. This translates into CASRDRGFGEQYF. This chain uses TRBV28 with TRBJ2-7, with 9 positions matching TRBD1. CDR3 length equals 13 residues. V was clipped by 6 bases and J by 6 bases; unmatched bases: 6. In germline, CDR1 is MDHEN, CDR2 SYDVKM. Full variable domain (remainder filled in from reference TRBV28 and TRBJ2-7): DVKVTQSSRYLVKRTGEKVFLECVQDMDHENMFWYRQDPGLGLRLIYFSYDVKMKEKGDIPEGYSVSREKKERFSLILESASTNQTSMYLCASRDRGFGEQYFGPGTRLTVT.

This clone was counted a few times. CDR3 in amino acids: CSVPLEGTSYGYTF. The DNA of the CDR3 is TGCAGCGTTCCCCTCGAGGGGACCTCCTATGGCTACACCTTC. The chain recombines TRBV29-1 with TRBJ1-2; a possible D gene is TRBD1 (5 bases). The CDR3 is 14 amino acids. Germline CDR1 is SQVTM and CDR2 is ANQGSEA. The V and J ends lost 5 bases and 4 bases respectively, with 17 bases between them.

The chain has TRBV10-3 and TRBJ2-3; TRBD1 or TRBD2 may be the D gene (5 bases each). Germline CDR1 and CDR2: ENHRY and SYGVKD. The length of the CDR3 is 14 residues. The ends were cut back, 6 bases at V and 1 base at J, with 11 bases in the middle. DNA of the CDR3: TGTGCCATCAGCCCGGGACCGGGCACAGATACGCAGTATTTT. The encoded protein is CAISPGPGTDTQYF.

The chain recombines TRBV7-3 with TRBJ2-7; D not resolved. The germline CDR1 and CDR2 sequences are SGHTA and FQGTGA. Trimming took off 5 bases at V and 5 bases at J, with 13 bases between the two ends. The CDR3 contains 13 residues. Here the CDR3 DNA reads TGTGCCAGCAGCATAGGACCTGAGGACGAGCAGTACTTC. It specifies CASSIGPEDEQYF. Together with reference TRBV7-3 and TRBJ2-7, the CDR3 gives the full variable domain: GAGVSQTPSNKVTEKGKYVELRCDPISGHTALYWYRQSLGQGPEFLIYFQGTGAADDSGLPNDRFFAVRPEGSVSTLKIQRTERGDSAVYLCASSIGPEDEQYFGPGTRLTVT.

This CDR3 reads CASSIGTRIFYNEQFF. The CDR3 DNA reads TGTGCCAGTAGTATAGGCACTAGAATTTTTTACAATGAGCAGTTCTTC. This rearrangement joins TRBV19 to TRBJ2-1, with a possible D match to TRBD2 (5 bases). Looked up from germline, CDR1 is LNHDA and CDR2 is SQIVND (reference sequence). The V end was cut by 1 base, the J end by 4 bases, with 14 bases between. This CDR3 spans 16 amino acids. The full variable domain, in which reference TRBV19 and TRBJ2-1 provide the parts outside the CDR3, is DGGITQSPKYLFRKEGQNVTLSCEQNLNHDAMYWYRQDPGQGLRLIYYSQIVNDFQKGDIAEGYSVSREKKESFPLTVTSAQKNPTAFYLCASSIGTRIFYNEQFFGPGTRLTVL.

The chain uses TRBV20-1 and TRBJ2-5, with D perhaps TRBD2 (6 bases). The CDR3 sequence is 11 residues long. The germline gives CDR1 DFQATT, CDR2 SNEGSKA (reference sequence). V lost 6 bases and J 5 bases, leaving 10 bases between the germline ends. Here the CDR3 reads CSADGGETQYF. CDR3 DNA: TGCAGTGCCGACGGAGGGGAGACCCAGTACTTC.

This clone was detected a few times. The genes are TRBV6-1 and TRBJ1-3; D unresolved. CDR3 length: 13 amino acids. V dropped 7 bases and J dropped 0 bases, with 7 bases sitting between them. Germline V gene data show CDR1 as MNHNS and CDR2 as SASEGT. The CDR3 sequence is CASNGGSGNTIYF. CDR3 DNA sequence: TGTGCCAGCAACGGTGGCTCTGGAAACACCATATATTTT.

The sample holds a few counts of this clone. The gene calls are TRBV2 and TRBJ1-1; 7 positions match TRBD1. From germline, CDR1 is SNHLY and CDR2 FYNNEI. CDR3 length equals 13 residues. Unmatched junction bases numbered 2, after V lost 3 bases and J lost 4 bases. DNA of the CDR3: TGTGCCAGCAGTGATGACAGGGCCACTGAAGCTTTCTTT. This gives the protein CASSDDRATEAFF.